This entry lists 23 T cell receptor beta chains sequenced from one sample in a study of cytomegalovirus exposure and HLA in healthy donors. In the PCR, 60 Vbeta and 13 Jbeta primers were used. Only in-frame clones appear in the TCRdb table, and some are missing; sequencing was by immunoSEQ multiplex PCR. The ten top clones account for about 0.96%, within a sample of roughly 140,000 clones. Sequenced material: PBMCs. The source is a male donor in good health and CMV-seronegative.

The rearrangement joins TRBV18 to TRBJ1-6; D remains ambiguous. The germline CDR1 and CDR2 sequences are KGHSH and LQKENI. The V end lost 6 bases, the J end lost 6 bases, and 21 bases lay between the germline ends. This CDR3 has 17 amino acids. CDR3 loop: CASSMLSRIRSNSPLHF. Here the CDR3 DNA reads TGTGCCAGCTCTATGTTAAGCAGGATAAGAAGTAATTCACCCCTCCACTTT.

The chain recombines TRBV30 with TRBJ2-2, with 11 bases lining up with TRBD2. The CDR3 spans 15 residues. The V gene's germline CDR1 is GTSNPN and CDR2 SVGIG (reference sequence). Unmatched junction bases numbered 1, after V lost 0 bases and J lost 4 bases. The CDR3 DNA sequence: TGTGCCTGGAGTGTACTAGCGGGGGCCACCGGGGAGCTGTTTTTT. It yields the protein CAWSVLAGATGELFF. Looking up the rest from reference TRBV30 and TRBJ2-2 gives the full variable domain: SQTIHQWPATLVQPVGSPLSLECTVEGTSNPNLYWYRQAAGRGLQLLFYSVGIGQISSEVPQNLSASRPQDRQFILSSKKLLLSDSGFYLCAWSVLAGATGELFFGEGSRLTVL.

V and J are TRBV18 and TRBJ1-1; maybe TRBD1 (6 bases). Looked up from germline, CDR1 is KGHSH and CDR2 is LQKENI. CDR3 length equals 13 residues. The V and J ends lost 3 bases and 7 bases respectively, with 12 bases between them. CDR3 nucleotides: TGTGCCAGCTCACCGTACAGGGATGATGAAGCTTTCTTT. Its protein product is CASSPYRDDEAFF.

The chain uses TRBV9 and TRBJ1-1; no clear D gene. This CDR3 comprises 14 residues. Germline CDR1 is SGDLS and CDR2 is YYNGEE. Trimming cost V 4 bases and J 4 bases, with 14 bases left between them. DNA for the CDR3: TGTGCCAGCAGCATGGCCTATCGGGGCACTGAAGCTTTCTTT. Protein product: CASSMAYRGTEAFF.

This chain connects TRBV6-6 to TRBJ1-2, with D maybe TRBD1 (6 bases). The CDR3 covers 15 residues. V lost 4 bases to trimming and J lost 6 bases, with 18 bases between them. CDR1 MNHNY and CDR2 SVGAGI come from the germline V gene (reference sequence). The CDR3 sequence: CASSSRGGGSNGYTF. The CDR3 DNA sequence: TGTGCCAGCAGTTCCAGAGGGGGGGGAAGTAATGGCTACACCTTC.

This sequence joins TRBV14 and TRBJ2-7; 9 nucleotides agree with TRBD1. CDR1 and CDR2 from the germline V gene are SGHDN and FVKESK. V was clipped by 4 bases and J by 5 bases; unmatched bases: 9. The CDR3 covers 15 residues. Written as DNA, the CDR3 is TGTGCCAGCAGCCTCACAGGACAGGGGATCAACGAGCAGTACTTC. It is translated as CASSLTGQGINEQYF.

V usage is TRBV30 and J usage is TRBJ1-5; a weak D match, TRBD1 (5 bases). V was cut by 4 bases and J by 0 bases, with 16 bases left in between. The CDR3 totals 16 residues. Germline CDR1 reads GTSNPN; CDR2 reads SVGIG (reference sequence). The CDR3 DNA sequence: TGTGCCTGGACCCTCGGGGGACCTCGTAGCAATCAGCCCCAGCATTTT. Protein: CAWTLGGPRSNQPQHF.

J is TRBJ2-2 and V is TRBV7-6, with D tentatively TRBD1 (6 bases). The CDR3 length is 15 residues. Germline V CDR1 and CDR2: SGHVS, FNYEAQ. Trimming removed 5 bases at V and 7 bases at J, with 17 bases between. CDR3: CASSDVRGRHGELFF. The CDR3 coding sequence is TGTGCCAGCAGCGATGTCAGGGGAAGGCACGGGGAGCTGTTTTTT.

The chain links TRBV5-6 to TRBJ1-2; D is uncertain. The V gene lost 1 base and the J gene lost 4 bases, with 14 bases spanning the gap. The CDR3 length is 15 residues. The germline V gene has CDR1 SGHDT and CDR2 YYEEEE. The CDR3 nucleotides read TGTGCCAGCAGCTTGTCCGGCGCTTCGGGCTATGGCTACACCTTC. Translating it yields CASSLSGASGYGYTF. Together with reference TRBV5-6 and TRBJ1-2, the CDR3 gives the full variable domain: DAGVTQSPTHLIKTRGQQVTLRCSPKSGHDTVSWYQQALGQGPQFIFQYYEEEERQRGNFPDRFSGHQFPNYSSELNVNALLLGDSALYLCASSLSGASGYGYTFGSGTRLTVV.

The genes are TRBV28 and TRBJ2-6, with D maybe TRBD2 (7 bases). The germline V and J ends were trimmed by 5 bases and 4 bases, with 24 bases remaining between them. The germline CDR1 and CDR2 sequences are MDHEN and SYDVKM. CDR3 size: 19 residues. The CDR3 DNA reads TGTGCCAGCAGTCCCGGTGGGGGGGCACCCCCTCGGGGGGCCAACGTCCTGACTTTC. This gives the protein CASSPGGGAPPRGANVLTF.

The rearrangement uses TRBV9 and TRBJ1-6; D possibly corresponds to TRBD1 (5 bases). The V gene's germline CDR1 is SGDLS and CDR2 YYNGEE. The CDR3 totals 12 residues. V shed 3 bases and J shed 10 bases, with 8 bases lying between them. The CDR3 DNA sequence: TGTGCCAGCAGCGCCGGGGGATCACCCCTCCACTTT. Encoded protein: CASSAGGSPLHF. Variable domain in full (rest from reference TRBV9 and TRBJ1-6): DSGVTQTPKHLITATGQRVTLRCSPRSGDLSVYWYQQSLDQGLQFLIQYYNGEERAKGNILERFSAQQFPDLHSELNLSSLELGDSALYFCASSAGGSPLHFGNGTRLTVT.

The chain employs TRBV14 and TRBJ2-5; 11 bases match TRBD2. This CDR3 region has 14 residues. Per germline, CDR1 SGHDN and CDR2 FVKESK. Trimming at V came to 4 bases and at J to 2 bases, leaving 0 bases not matched to a gene. CDR3 coding DNA: TGTGCCAGCAGCCGGACTAGCGGGCAAGAGACCCAGTACTTC. Amino acids: CASSRTSGQETQYF. Supplemented by reference TRBV14 and TRBJ2-5, the full variable domain reads EAGVTQFPSHSVIEKGQTVTLRCDPISGHDNLYWYRRVMGKEIKFLLHFVKESKQDESGMPNNRFLAERTGGTYSTLKVQPAELEDSGVYFCASSRTSGQETQYFGPGTRLLVL.

The rearrangement uses TRBV7-9 and TRBJ2-5, with 14 bases identical to TRBD2. Germline V gene lookup returns CDR1 SEHNR and CDR2 FQNEAQ (reference sequence). The CDR3 is made up of 17 amino acids. With V trimmed by 0 bases and J by 5 bases, 5 bases remained unmatched. The CDR3 is CASSLAGTSGSGETQYF. The DNA for the CDR3 is TGTGCCAGCAGCTTAGCCGGGACTAGCGGGAGTGGGGAGACCCAGTACTTC.

The rearrangement uses TRBV4-2 and TRBJ2-7, with 8 bases identical to TRBD2. The CDR3 contains 16 residues. V was clipped by 3 bases and J by 2 bases; unmatched bases: 9. Per the germline V gene, CDR1 is LGHNA and CDR2 is YNFKEQ. The CDR3 loop is CASSQRDAGGPYEQYF. The CDR3 DNA follows: TGTGCCAGCAGCCAGAGGGACGCGGGGGGTCCCTACGAGCAGTACTTC.

J is TRBJ1-2 and V is TRBV29-1, with D hard to call. Per the germline V gene, CDR1 is SQVTM and CDR2 is ANQGSEA. Trimming shortened V by 5 bases and J by 6 bases, and 13 bases separated the two germline ends. CDR3 length: 12 residues. CDR3 nucleotides: TGCAGCGTTAAGAGGCAGCCCAATGGCTACACCTTC. Its translation is CSVKRQPNGYTF.

This chain joins TRBV6-1 and TRBJ1-4, with a possible D match to TRBD1 (6 bases). Germline V gene lookup returns CDR1 MNHNS and CDR2 SASEGT. This CDR3 has 13 residues. V was cut by 5 bases and J by 7 bases, with 11 bases left in between. In DNA, the CDR3 is TGTGCCAGCAGTCTACAGGGAACTGAAAAACTGTTTTTT. This sequence encodes CASSLQGTEKLFF.

This rearrangement joins TRBV5-1 to TRBJ2-7, with 10 nucleotides matching TRBD2. This CDR3 region has 15 residues. Germline-derived CDR1 and CDR2 are SGHRS and YFSETQ. Unmatched junction bases numbered 9, after V lost 6 bases and J lost 3 bases. The CDR3 is CASTPGAGGDYEQYF. Written as DNA, the CDR3 is TGCGCCAGCACCCCCGGAGCGGGGGGGGACTACGAGCAGTACTTC.

The CDR3 nucleotides are TGCGCCAGCAGCCAAGAAGGGGCGGGGGGTCTTTTCTACGAGCAGTACTTC. Its translation is CASSQEGAGGLFYEQYF. The chain links TRBV4-1 to TRBJ2-7; TRBD2 matches at 8 bases. CDR1 MGHRA and CDR2 YSYEKL come from the germline V gene. CDR3 length: 17 residues. The V gene end was trimmed by 0 bases and the J gene end by 3 bases; junction bases not matched to a gene: 10.

This chain connects TRBV6-1 to TRBJ1-1, with TRBD1 matching 9 bases. CDR1 and CDR2 (germline): MNHNS, SASEGT. With 10 bases clipped from V and 6 bases from J, the junction kept 9 bases outside the gene matches. The CDR3 is made up of 13 amino acids. The CDR3 sequence is CATNRGPRAEAFF. The CDR3 DNA is TGTGCCACCAACAGGGGGCCAAGAGCTGAAGCTTTCTTT.

This chain uses TRBV10-3 with TRBJ1-4, with 8 bases matching TRBD1. Germline trimming cut 0 bases from V and 1 base from J; bases unmatched to any gene: 7. Germline V CDR1 and CDR2: ENHRY, SYGVKD. The CDR3 sequence is 18 residues long. The CDR3 DNA is TGTGCCATCAGTGAGTCGAGGACAGGGAGGATAACTAATGAAAAACTGTTTTTT. This codes for CAISESRTGRITNEKLFF.

This chain links TRBV4-2 with TRBJ1-2; 8 bases line up with TRBD1. Germline CDR1 and CDR2: LGHNA and YNFKEQ. The CDR3 totals 14 residues. The junction had 10 bases not matched to a gene; V was cut back by 6 bases and J by 7 bases. The CDR3 region has the DNA TGTGCCAGCAGACCACTCGGACAGGGAAGTGGCTACACCTTC. Its translation is CASRPLGQGSGYTF.

The chain uses TRBV6-5 and TRBJ1-6, with a weak D call TRBD1 (5 bases). The CDR3 has 14 residues. Trimming stripped 2 bases from V and 6 bases from J, with 8 bases between. Germline CDR1 and CDR2: MNHEY and SVGAGI. The CDR3 DNA sequence: TGTGCCAGCAGTTACCCGACAGTTAATTCACCCCTCCACTTT. Translation: CASSYPTVNSPLHF.

This chain uses TRBV6-1 with TRBJ1-2; D ambiguous. V lost 2 bases, J lost 14 bases, and 12 bases lay in between. Looked up from germline, CDR1 is MNHNS and CDR2 is SASEGT. CDR3 length: 11 amino acids. CDR3 nucleotide sequence: TGTGCCAGCAGTGAAATCGAAATGACTACCTTC. This codes for CASSEIEMTTF.